The 16 T cell receptor beta chains below all came from one sample that was sequenced in a study of post-analysis software for immune sequencing data. No antigen has been identified for these receptors. Unique molecular identifiers featured in each of the TCR beta cDNA libraries. MiXCR, run by TCRdb on the PCR reads, gives a single entry per CDR3 protein. This sample yields about 770,000 distinct CDR3 sequences, of which roughly 50% are seen a single time; roughly 4.9% belongs to the top ten. Study-wide results and limits: Included in a set of 5 or 6 TRBV segments more frequent in patients than controls were TRBV5-6, TRBV5-1 and TRBV20-1.

The sequenced sample consisted of blood. The receptor set was obtained from a girl aged 10-17 years with multiple sclerosis.

The chain recombines TRBV7-2 with TRBJ2-1; 10 bases are shared with TRBD2. V was clipped by 3 bases and J by 7 bases; unmatched bases: 9. This CDR3 is 16 amino acids long. Germline CDR1 is SGHTA and CDR2 is FQGNSA. The CDR3 nucleotides read TGTGCCAGCAGCTTTCCCGACAGCGGGAGGGTTAATGAGCAGTTCTTC. Residues: CASSFPDSGRVNEQFF.

The V gene is TRBV7-9, the J gene TRBJ2-1, with 10 bases matching TRBD2. Germline CDR1 reads SEHNR; CDR2 reads FQNEAQ (reference sequence). The CDR3 is 15 residues long. The trim removed 5 bases at V and 3 bases at J, leaving 4 bases unmatched. The DNA of the CDR3 is TGTGCCAGCAGCCAACTAGCGGGACTCTACAATGAGCAGTTCTTC. Translating it yields CASSQLAGLYNEQFF.

A few counts support this clonotype. J is TRBJ2-3 and V is TRBV11-2, with 10 positions matching TRBD2. The CDR3 loop spans 15 amino acids. V trimming: 3 bases; J trimming: 2 bases; junction bases outside the gene matches: 2. Germline V gives CDR1 SGHAT, CDR2 FQNNGV. CDR3 protein: CASSFSGRVTDTQYF. The CDR3, as DNA: TGTGCCAGCAGCTTCAGCGGGAGGGTCACAGATACGCAGTATTTT.

The chain has TRBV3-1 and TRBJ2-4; 8 bases agree with TRBD2. The germline gives CDR1 LGHDT, CDR2 YNNKEL (reference sequence). V lost 2 bases, J lost 5 bases, and 11 bases stayed unmatched. CDR3 length: 17 residues. The CDR3 here is CASSQIGAGAGENIQYF. The CDR3 DNA reads TGTGCCAGCAGCCAAATTGGAGCGGGAGCTGGCGAAAACATTCAGTACTTC.

The rearrangement links TRBV7-9 to TRBJ2-7, with 11 bases matching TRBD2. The CDR3 sequence is 14 residues long. Unmatched junction bases numbered 5, after V lost 8 bases and J lost 2 bases. Germline V lookup: CDR1 SEHNR, CDR2 FQNEAQ (reference sequence). The CDR3 here is CASGRLAGTYEQYF. The CDR3 DNA follows: TGTGCCAGCGGTCGACTAGCGGGAACCTACGAGCAGTACTTC.

The J gene is TRBJ2-6, the V gene TRBV25-1, with D unresolved. The CDR3 has 15 amino acids. The germline gives CDR1 MGHDK, CDR2 SYGVNS. V was pared by 2 bases and J by 2 bases, with 7 bases between. CDR3: CASSEPGPGANVLTF. The CDR3 region has the DNA TGTGCCAGCAGTGAACCGGGCCCTGGGGCCAACGTCCTGACTTTC.

The CDR3 sequence is CASSLLYSLRNTEAFF. The DNA of the CDR3 is TGTGCCAGCAGTTTATTATATTCACTTAGGAACACTGAAGCTTTCTTT. The chain carries TRBV12-3 or TRBV12-4 and TRBJ1-1; unclear D gene. V was clipped by 2 bases and J by 1 base, with 14 bases between them. The CDR3 has 16 amino acids.

The J gene is TRBJ2-3, the V gene TRBV5-1, with a possible D match to TRBD2 (6 bases). Germline CDR1 and CDR2: SGHRS and YFSETQ. Trimming removed 7 bases from V and 0 bases from J, with 12 bases in between. CDR3 length: 14 residues. The CDR3 bases are TGCGCCAGCGCTGGGGGACTCAGCACAGATACGCAGTATTTT. It translates to CASAGGLSTDTQYF.

This clonotype has a single count. The chain links TRBV20-1 to TRBJ2-1, with a possible D match to TRBD2 (6 bases). V lost 3 bases and J lost 3, with 9 bases in between. This CDR3 has 13 residues. Germline V lookup: CDR1 DFQATT, CDR2 SNEGSKA (reference sequence). CDR3 sequence: CSASPSVYNEQFF. DNA of the CDR3: TGCAGTGCTAGTCCTAGCGTCTACAATGAGCAGTTCTTC.

This clonotype has ten or more counts. This chain joins TRBV27 and TRBJ1-2; D is undetermined. The CDR3 length is 13 residues. V was cut by 3 bases and J by 4 bases, with 9 bases left in between. Germline-derived CDR1 and CDR2 are MNHEY and SMNVEV (reference sequence). CDR3 sequence: CASSFRGGYGYTF. The CDR3 region has the DNA TGTGCCAGCAGTTTCCGGGGAGGCTATGGCTACACCTTC.

Comment on this clonotype: At one boundary the junction diverges from the germline segment, which might be a read error. The chain combines TRBV27 with TRBJ1-4; no clear D. Per germline, CDR1 MNHEY and CDR2 SMNVEV (reference sequence). This CDR3 comprises 17 residues. The CDR3 coding sequence is TGTGCCAGCAGCGCCTTTGCCATAGGTCCCTTGAGGGAAAAGCTGTTTTTT. Translated: CASSAFAIGPLREKLFF. The full variable domain, in which reference TRBV27 and TRBJ1-4 provide the parts outside the CDR3, is EAQVTQNPRYLITVTGKKLTVTCSQNMNHEYMSWYRQDPGLGLRQIYYSMNVEVTDKGDVPEGYKVSRKEKRNFPLILESPSPNQTSLYFCASSAFAIGPLREKLFFGSGTQLSVL.

This clonotype was seen a handful of times. V and J are TRBV4-1 and TRBJ2-5; D gene ambiguous. Germline loops: CDR1 MGHRA, CDR2 YSYEKL. V was cut by 1 base and J by 1 base, with 10 bases left in between. The CDR3 is 15 amino acids. CDR3 DNA sequence: TGCGCCAGCAGCCAAGGAAACGGCCTCCAAGAGACCCAGTACTTC. Translated, it gives CASSQGNGLQETQYF.

Regarding this clonotype: An end of the junction does not agree with germline; a read error may underlie this. V is TRBV6-5 and J is TRBJ2-1, with TRBD2 matching 9 bases. Germline CDR1 MNHEY, CDR2 SVGAGI. CDR3 length equals 17 residues. This CDR3 reads CASSDSVAGDYYNEQFF. CDR3 DNA: TGTGCCAGCAGTGACTCCGTAGCGGGAGACTACTACAATGAGCAGTTCTTC.

The J gene is TRBJ2-7, the V gene TRBV9; weak D call: TRBD2 (7 bases). Germline CDR1 and CDR2: SGDLS and YYNGEE. Trimming removed 3 bases at V and 3 bases at J, with 16 bases between. This CDR3 has 15 residues. CDR3 sequence: CASSAGGGDLYEQYF. The CDR3 coding sequence is TGTGCCAGCAGCGCCGGAGGGGGGGATCTCTACGAGCAGTACTTC.

This chain joins TRBV10-3 and TRBJ2-7; tentative D call: TRBD2 (6 bases). Deletions cut 8 bases from V and 1 base from J, with 12 bases between. The CDR3 consists of 13 residues. Germline lookup yields CDR1 ENHRY and CDR2 SYGVKD. CDR3 residues: CAIDPGESYEQYF. The CDR3 DNA is TGTGCCATCGACCCGGGAGAGTCCTACGAGCAGTACTTC.

The chain combines TRBV19 with TRBJ2-6; D is uncertain. V lost 9 bases and J 0 bases, leaving 12 bases between the germline ends. The CDR3 spans 15 residues. CDR1 LNHDA and CDR2 SQIVND come from the germline V gene (reference sequence). The CDR3 protein is CASTTQSSGANVLTF. DNA of the CDR3: TGTGCCAGCACGACCCAGAGCTCTGGGGCCAACGTCCTGACTTTC.